This entry lists 16 T cell receptor beta chains sequenced from one sample in a study of cytomegalovirus exposure and HLA in healthy donors (dated 2017 in TCRdb). Receptor libraries were prepared by the immunoSEQ multiplex PCR assay. For the multiplex PCR, a mixture combining 60 forward primers for TCR Vbeta segments and 13 reverse primers for TCR Jbeta segments was used. This is the immuneACCESS table as TCRdb keeps it, with only in-frame sequences that have V and J called. A part of the clones is gone; compared with another copy, unresolved V genes explain less than half, and the rest is unexplained. This sample holds about 120,000 clones; around 76% were observed only once. The ten top clones hold approximately 28% of the sample. The sample taken for sequencing was PBMCs. The receptors originated from a man aged 55 to 69 in good health and CMV-seropositive.

To note about this clone: This CDR3 is also generated by other DNA sequences in the sample. The rearrangement joins TRBV5-1 to TRBJ2-7, with TRBD1 matching 7 bases. Germline CDR1 is SGHRS and CDR2 is YFSETQ. V lost 7 bases and J lost 0; bases outside the gene matches: 4. The CDR3 is 13 residues long. CDR3 sequence reads: CASSGTDSYEQYF. The CDR3 DNA is TGCGCCAGCTCCGGGACAGACTCCTACGAGCAGTACTTC.

The chain is built from TRBV7-9 and TRBJ2-7; 7 nucleotides line up with TRBD1. The germline gives CDR1 SEHNR, CDR2 FQNEAQ (reference sequence). The CDR3 loop spans 13 amino acids. The V gene end was trimmed by 4 bases and the J gene end by 2 bases; junction bases not matched to a gene: 2. CDR3 coding DNA: TGTGCCAGCAGCTGGGACAGTACCTACGAGCAGTACTTC. Protein product: CASSWDSTYEQYF. Combining the CDR3 with reference TRBV7-9 and TRBJ2-7 gives the whole variable domain DTGVSQNPRHKITKRGQNVTFRCDPISEHNRLYWYRQTLGQGPEFLTYFQNEAQLEKSRLLSDRFSAERPKGSFSTLEIQRTEQGDSAMYLCASSWDSTYEQYFGPGTRLTVT.

V is TRBV30 and J is TRBJ1-2, with D tentatively TRBD1 (5 bases). This CDR3 is 12 amino acids long. CDR1 is GTSNPN, CDR2 SVGIG, per germline (reference sequence). The DNA for the CDR3 is TGTGCTGCGGGGGTCAGTGACTATGGCTACACCTTC. This sequence encodes CAAGVSDYGYTF.

J is TRBJ2-1 and V is TRBV29-1, with 9 positions matching TRBD1. V lost 0 bases, J lost 0 bases, and 3 bases stayed unmatched. Germline loops: CDR1 SQVTM, CDR2 ANQGSEA. The CDR3 runs to 16 residues. The CDR3 loop reads CSVEDGTGSSYNEQFF. CDR3 DNA sequence: TGCAGCGTTGAAGACGGGACAGGGTCCTCCTACAATGAGCAGTTCTTC.

This chain joins TRBV30 and TRBJ2-3, with TRBD2 identical over 7 bases. After removal of 1 base from V and 4 bases from J, the junction contained 5 bases not matched to a gene. Germline V gives CDR1 GTSNPN, CDR2 SVGIG (reference sequence). The CDR3 runs 14 residues. The CDR3 DNA reads TGTGCCTGGAGTGGAAGCGGGACGGCAGATACGCAGTATTTT. Amino acids: CAWSGSGTADTQYF.

This clone was seen a few times. This chain's CDR3 is CASSPQGDYGYTF. CDR3 in DNA: TGTGCCAGCAGTCCTCAGGGCGACTATGGCTACACCTTC. The chain uses TRBV6-5 and TRBJ1-2; perhaps TRBD1 as D (5 bases). In germline, CDR1 is MNHEY, CDR2 SVGAGI. The CDR3 has 13 residues. Trimming took 5 bases from V and 3 from J, leaving 10 bases between them.

The rearrangement joins TRBV5-1 to TRBJ2-5; D call uncertain. The J call could be wrong; TRBJ2-7 is a better fit for the DNA end. This CDR3 spans 13 amino acids. Per germline, CDR1 SGHRS and CDR2 YFSETQ. The CDR3 is CASSLLSNYEQYF. The DNA of the CDR3 is TGCGCCAGCAGCTTGCTGTCAAACTACGAGCAGTACTTC.

The genes are TRBV5-1 and TRBJ2-1, with TRBD1 as a possible D gene (5 bases). Trimming stripped 4 bases from V and 6 bases from J, with 11 bases between. The CDR3 loop spans 13 amino acids. The germline gives CDR1 SGHRS, CDR2 YFSETQ. The CDR3 sequence is CASSHGHFNEQFF. CDR3 nucleotide sequence: TGCGCCAGCAGCCACGGACATTTCAATGAGCAGTTCTTC.

This clone was detected only once. The chain carries TRBV30 and TRBJ2-1, with D tentatively TRBD2 (7 bases). Trimming left V 1 base short and J 8 bases short, with 21 bases between. The CDR3 is 16 amino acids. Germline V gene lookup returns CDR1 GTSNPN and CDR2 SVGIG (reference sequence). For the CDR3, the DNA is TGTGCCTGGAGTGAAGGGGGGTCACGGGGGAGGGATGAGCAGTTCTTC. This encodes CAWSEGGSRGRDEQFF. Full variable domain (missing parts from reference TRBV30 and TRBJ2-1): SQTIHQWPATLVQPVGSPLSLECTVEGTSNPNLYWYRQAAGRGLQLLFYSVGIGQISSEVPQNLSASRPQDRQFILSSKKLLLSDSGFYLCAWSEGGSRGRDEQFFGPGTRLTVL.

This chain links TRBV11-3 with TRBJ2-1, with D unclear. With 1 base removed from V and 1 base from J, the gap between germline ends came to 14 bases. Germline CDR1 SGHNT, CDR2 YENEEA. The CDR3 runs to 17 residues. The CDR3 DNA sequence: TGTGCCAGCAGCTTAGTGTCAACAGTACATTCCTACAATGAGCAGTTCTTC. It is translated as CASSLVSTVHSYNEQFF.

The V call is TRBV7-8, the J call TRBJ1-2; D uncertain. The germline gives CDR1 SGHVS, CDR2 FQNEAQ. This CDR3 is 15 amino acids long. V lost 1 base to trimming and J lost 1 base, with 10 bases between them. CDR3 nucleotide sequence: TGTGCCAGCAGCTTAGGCGCATCCCTTAACTATGGCTACACCTTC. Its translation: CASSLGASLNYGYTF.

This rearrangement joins TRBV19 to TRBJ2-1, with 8 bases aligning to TRBD2. The junction had 8 bases not matched to a gene; V was cut back by 5 bases and J by 2 bases. This CDR3 has 16 residues. The germline CDR1 and CDR2 sequences are LNHDA and SQIVND (reference sequence). As DNA, the CDR3 is TGTGCCAGTAGTCTTTCTAGCGGGTCCCCCTACAATGAGCAGTTCTTC. Translating it yields CASSLSSGSPYNEQFF.

The chain has TRBV13 and TRBJ2-1; 11 nucleotides line up with TRBD2. V shed 2 bases and J 10 bases; nucleotides not matched to a gene: 7. The CDR3 length is 15 residues. Per the germline V gene, CDR1 is PRHDT and CDR2 is FYEKMQ (reference sequence). DNA for the CDR3: TGTGCCAGCAGCTTATTAGCGGGAGGGCCCGGGGAGCAGTTCTTC. It encodes CASSLLAGGPGEQFF. The full variable domain, in which reference TRBV13 and TRBJ2-1 provide the parts outside the CDR3, is AAGVIQSPRHLIKEKRETATLKCYPIPRHDTVYWYQQGPGQDPQFLISFYEKMQSDKGSIPDRFSAQQFSDYHSELNMSSLELGDSALYFCASSLLAGGPGEQFFGPGTRLTVL.

The rearrangement joins TRBV5-6 to TRBJ1-1, with D tentatively TRBD1 (5 bases). In germline, CDR1 is SGHDT, CDR2 YYEEEE. The ends were cut back, 4 bases at V and 3 bases at J, with 16 bases in the middle. The CDR3 sequence is 15 residues long. As DNA, the CDR3 is TGTGCCAGCAGCCCTGACGGGGGTCAAGACACTGAAGCTTTCTTT. This translates into CASSPDGGQDTEAFF.

This chain joins TRBV23-1 and TRBJ2-1, with D tentatively TRBD1 (6 bases). TRBV23-1 is identified as an open reading frame with a role that is uncertain. The CDR3 has 12 residues. The germline V and J ends were trimmed by 5 bases and 15 bases, with 17 bases remaining between them. CDR3 sequence: CASSYRQAPRFF. The CDR3 DNA sequence: TGCGCCAGCAGTTATAGACAGGCTCCTCGGTTCTTC.

This clone came up a few times. The gene calls are TRBV27 and TRBJ2-5, with a possible D match to TRBD1 (5 bases). The last part of the DNA fits TRBJ2-7 better; the J call may be wrong. Germline CDR1 MNHEY, CDR2 SMNVEV (reference sequence). CDR3 length: 13 residues. The CDR3 region is CASSFSRAYEQYF. The CDR3 DNA is TGTGCCAGCAGTTTCTCCAGGGCCTACGAGCAGTACTTC.